The next 23 T cell receptor beta chains were all read from a single sample in a study of blood T cell repertoires in COVID-19. Using immunoSEQ multiplex PCR, the repertoire was profiled, and TCRdb retains in-frame clones only, with some absent. The sample includes about 180,000 clones, more than 85% seen only once; the top ten take less than 3.5%. The sequencing input was peripheral blood. The receptor source for this set is a woman aged 25 to 39 with active or convalescent COVID-19.

This chain joins TRBV27 and TRBJ2-3, with 7 bases lining up with TRBD2. The CDR3 length is 14 residues. J lost 2 bases, V lost 5 bases, and 4 bases had no gene match. Germline V gene lookup returns CDR1 MNHEY and CDR2 SMNVEV (reference sequence). The CDR3 spells CASSQGLPTDTQYF. In DNA form, the CDR3 reads TGTGCCAGCAGTCAGGGACTACCCACAGATACGCAGTATTTT.

The CDR3 loop reads CAISGGRPEGYTF. As DNA, the CDR3 is TGTGCCATCAGTGGGGGCCGTCCGGAGGGCTACACCTTC. The chain is built from TRBV10-3 and TRBJ1-2; tentative D call: TRBD1 (5 bases). This CDR3 has 13 amino acids. V was pared by 4 bases and J by 8 bases, with 14 bases between. Germline V gene sequence: CDR1 ENHRY, CDR2 SYGVKD.

This chain links TRBV5-8 with TRBJ1-2; D is perhaps TRBD1 (6 bases). Trimming shortened V by 2 bases and J by 8 bases, and 13 bases separated the two germline ends. CDR1 and CDR2 from the germline V gene are SGHTS and YDEGEE. The CDR3 is made up of 13 amino acids. The CDR3, as DNA: TGTGCCAGCAGCTTCGGGCGCGACAGGGGCTACACCTTC. This codes for CASSFGRDRGYTF.

The gene calls are TRBV27 and TRBJ1-5, with D possibly TRBD1 on 6 matching bases. V lost 4 bases to trimming and J lost 7 bases, with 11 bases between them. The V gene's germline CDR1 is MNHEY and CDR2 SMNVEV (reference sequence). The CDR3 extends over 13 amino acids. CDR3: CASSWTAEQPQHF. The CDR3 nucleotides read TGTGCCAGCAGTTGGACAGCCGAGCAGCCCCAGCATTTT.

The chain has TRBV6-1 and TRBJ1-1; no clear D gene. Trimming cost V 1 base and J 4 bases, with 16 bases left between them. The CDR3 length is 16 residues. CDR1 MNHNS and CDR2 SASEGT come from the germline V gene. CDR3 loop: CASSEVVPRTVTEAFF. The CDR3, as DNA: TGTGCCAGCAGTGAAGTGGTCCCCCGGACTGTCACTGAAGCTTTCTTT.

J is TRBJ2-7 and V is TRBV11-1; the match to TRBD1 covers 10 bases. This CDR3 is built from 16 residues. Trimming took 4 bases from V and 6 from J; bases not matched to a gene: 12. CDR1 and CDR2 from the germline V gene are SGHAT and FQDESV (reference sequence). The CDR3 protein is CASSYGPGQGIAEQYF. The CDR3 nucleotides are TGTGCCAGCAGCTATGGACCGGGACAGGGGATTGCCGAGCAGTACTTC.

The chain has TRBV19 and TRBJ2-7; D possibly corresponds to TRBD1 (6 bases). Trimming took 1 base from V and 6 from J, leaving 19 bases between them. Per the germline V gene, CDR1 is LNHDA and CDR2 is SQIVND (reference sequence). CDR3 length: 16 amino acids. The CDR3 is CASSIVGQSLGFEQYF. The DNA of the CDR3 is TGTGCCAGTAGTATAGTTGGACAGTCTCTAGGGTTCGAGCAGTACTTC.

V is TRBV7-9 and J is TRBJ1-1; D unresolved. CDR1 and CDR2 from the germline V gene are SEHNR and FQNEAQ (reference sequence). This CDR3 comprises 15 residues. V was cut by 5 bases and J by 1 base, with 14 bases left in between. This chain's CDR3 is CASSPSLTENTEAFF. CDR3 DNA sequence: TGTGCCAGCAGCCCGTCTTTAACAGAGAACACTGAAGCTTTCTTT.

The rearrangement uses TRBV5-1 and TRBJ1-2; the D gene is possibly TRBD1 (6 bases). Per the germline V gene, CDR1 is SGHRS and CDR2 is YFSETQ. The V end lost 1 base, the J end lost 4 bases, and 17 bases lay between the germline ends. The CDR3 has 16 amino acids. CDR3 loop: CASSLLGGGIFYGYTF. In DNA form, the CDR3 reads TGCGCCAGCAGCTTGCTGGGAGGGGGGATCTTCTATGGCTACACCTTC.

The CDR3 DNA reads as TGTGCCAGCAGCTTAGATGTTCCGGACACCGGGGAGCTGTTTTTT. Amino acids: CASSLDVPDTGELFF. The chain carries TRBV7-6 and TRBJ2-2; unclear D gene. V shed 1 base and J shed 3 bases, with 9 bases lying between them. Germline loops: CDR1 SGHVS, CDR2 FNYEAQ. The CDR3 has 15 amino acids.

The chain employs TRBV2 and TRBJ2-7, with 9 bases lining up with TRBD2. V was clipped by 2 bases and J by 5 bases; unmatched bases: 16. Germline loops: CDR1 SNHLY, CDR2 FYNNEI. The CDR3 runs to 18 residues. The CDR3 here is CASSELNLGVAGADEQYF. The CDR3, as DNA: TGTGCCAGCAGTGAACTTAATCTGGGGGTAGCGGGAGCTGACGAGCAGTACTTC.

The chain is built from TRBV18 and TRBJ2-3; 7 nucleotides line up with TRBD2. Germline CDR1 reads KGHSH; CDR2 reads LQKENI. Trimming removed 3 bases from V and 2 bases from J; junction bases left unmatched: 2. This CDR3 spans 14 amino acids. The CDR3 nucleotides are TGTGCCAGCTCACCGAGCGGGGTCACAGATACGCAGTATTTT. Translated: CASSPSGVTDTQYF.

The chain is built from TRBV2 and TRBJ2-1; D might be TRBD2 (5 bases). Deletions cut 8 bases from V and 9 bases from J, with 11 bases between. Germline V CDR1 and CDR2: SNHLY, FYNNEI. The CDR3 totals 11 residues. The chain's CDR3 is CASRSEGEQFF. The CDR3 DNA sequence: TGTGCCAGCCGTAGCGAAGGTGAGCAGTTCTTC.

The rearrangement links TRBV7-9 to TRBJ2-5; D is possibly TRBD2 (6 bases). The ends were cut back, 0 bases at V and 2 bases at J, with 13 bases in the middle. Germline values: CDR1 SEHNR, CDR2 FQNEAQ (reference sequence). CDR3 length: 16 amino acids. The CDR3 DNA reads as TGTGCCAGCAGCTTAGCGCTCGGGGGAAGACAAGAGACCCAGTACTTC. As protein: CASSLALGGRQETQYF.

The V and J genes are TRBV27 and TRBJ1-2; D ambiguous. Between the trimmed V and J ends, which lost 7 bases and 4 bases, there was a span of 13 bases. CDR1 and CDR2 (germline): MNHEY, SMNVEV (reference sequence). The CDR3 runs to 13 residues. The DNA for the CDR3 is TGTGCCAGCACTACCCCAGGCAGCTATGGCTACACCTTC. It codes for CASTTPGSYGYTF.

The chain is built from TRBV6-5 and TRBJ1-6, with TRBD1 matching over 7 bases. Trimming cost V 6 bases and J 7 bases; bases outside gene matches: 6. The V gene's germline CDR1 is MNHEY and CDR2 SVGAGI. The CDR3 sequence is 14 residues long. CDR3 loop: CASSRQGFNSPLHF. The CDR3 DNA sequence: TGTGCCAGCAGCCGACAGGGTTTCAATTCACCCCTCCACTTT.

V usage is TRBV3-1 (or the pseudogene TRBV3-2) and J usage is TRBJ2-2, with TRBD1 identical over 7 bases. The germline gives CDR1 LGHDT, CDR2 YNNKEL (reference sequence). The CDR3 is 15 residues long. J was trimmed by 3 bases and V by 4 bases; bases with no gene match: 5. The CDR3 sequence: CASSPQGLDTGELFF. The CDR3, as DNA: TGTGCCAGCAGCCCACAGGGGTTGGACACCGGGGAGCTGTTTTTT.

This clone occurred once. The rearrangement joins TRBV25-1 to TRBJ2-2, with a possible D match to TRBD1 (5 bases). Trimming shortened V by 4 bases and J by 2 bases, and 11 bases separated the two germline ends. Germline V lookup: CDR1 MGHDK, CDR2 SYGVNS. CDR3 length: 15 amino acids. The CDR3 sequence is CASSATEFNTGELFF. CDR3 nucleotides: TGTGCCAGCAGTGCGACAGAGTTTAACACCGGGGAGCTGTTTTTT. The whole variable domain, filled in from reference TRBV25-1 and TRBJ2-2, reads EADIYQTPRYLVIGTGKKITLECSQTMGHDKMYWYQQDPGMELHLIHYSYGVNSTEKGDLSSESTVSRIRTEHFPLTLESARPSHTSQYLCASSATEFNTGELFFGEGSRLTVL.

The chain carries TRBV7-9 and TRBJ2-1; 10 bases are a match to TRBD1. The CDR3 has 15 amino acids. V lost 5 bases and J lost 4; bases outside the gene matches: 5. CDR1 is SEHNR, CDR2 FQNEAQ, per germline (reference sequence). CDR3: CASSRQGAQYNEQFF. CDR3 nucleotide sequence: TGTGCCAGCAGCCGACAGGGGGCACAGTACAATGAGCAGTTCTTC. Full variable domain (outside the CDR3, taken from reference TRBV7-9 and TRBJ2-1): DTGVSQNPRHKITKRGQNVTFRCDPISEHNRLYWYRQTLGQGPEFLTYFQNEAQLEKSRLLSDRFSAERPKGSFSTLEIQRTEQGDSAMYLCASSRQGAQYNEQFFGPGTRLTVL.

As for this clone: Within the sample, other DNA sequences also encode this same CDR3. The CDR3 DNA is TGTGCCAGCAGCCGGGCCGCGGGGACTGAAGCTTTCTTT. Protein: CASSRAAGTEAFF. The chain combines TRBV12-3 or TRBV12-4 with TRBJ1-1; D is unresolved. The CDR3 totals 13 residues. Trimming removed 6 bases from V and 5 bases from J, with 13 bases in between.

The chain carries TRBV9 and TRBJ1-6; the D gene is possibly TRBD1 (6 bases). This CDR3 has 15 residues. Trimming removed 0 bases from V and 3 bases from J, with 7 bases in between. Germline lookup yields CDR1 SGDLS and CDR2 YYNGEE. Here the CDR3 DNA reads TGTGCCAGCAGCGTAGGGACAGACTATAATTCACCCCTCCACTTT. It encodes CASSVGTDYNSPLHF.

The chain links TRBV5-4 to TRBJ1-2, with D unresolved. CDR3 length equals 12 residues. Germline V lookup: CDR1 SGHNT, CDR2 YYREEE (reference sequence). The ends were cut back, 4 bases at V and 4 bases at J, with 8 bases in the middle. For the CDR3, the DNA is TGTGCCAGCAGCCCAGATACCTATGGCTACACCTTC. This gives the protein CASSPDTYGYTF.

A word on this clone: One junction end does not reproduce the germline sequence, and a read error may be involved. The V gene is TRBV7-7, the J gene TRBJ2-1; D may be TRBD1 (6 bases). The length of the CDR3 is 16 residues. The germline V gene encodes CDR1 SSHAT and CDR2 FNYEAQ (reference sequence). The CDR3 sequence: CASSTEQGPPYNEQFF. CDR3 DNA sequence: TGTGCTAGCAGCACCGAACAGGGCCCTCCGTACAATGAGCAGTTCTTC.